The 7 T cell receptor beta chains in this list originate from one sample, sequenced in a study of control samples from healthy donors and cancer patients. TCRdb's table, derived via immunoSEQ multiplex PCR, lists solely in-frame clones and lacks some. The data contain 45,000 to 70,000 clones, around 90% of them singletons. Sequencing was carried out using PBMCs. These receptor sequences come from a man aged 25 to 40 with colorectal cancer.

The chain recombines TRBV6-4 with TRBJ2-2; TRBD1 aligns across 8 bases. V lost 5 bases and J lost 4; bases outside the gene matches: 3. The V gene's germline CDR1 is MRHNA and CDR2 SNTAGT. The CDR3 loop spans 14 amino acids. The CDR3 region has the DNA TGTGCCAGCAGTCCGACAGGGGTCACCGGGGAGCTGTTTTTT. Protein product: CASSPTGVTGELFF.

V usage is TRBV4-3 and J usage is TRBJ2-2; D unresolved. This CDR3 has 14 amino acids. CDR1 is LGHNA and CDR2 is YSLEER in the germline V gene. With 4 bases removed from V and 0 bases from J, the gap between germline ends came to 6 bases. DNA for the CDR3: TGCGCCAGCAGCCCTTCATCGAACACCGGGGAGCTGTTTTTT. Translating gives CASSPSSNTGELFF.

The chain uses TRBV9 and TRBJ1-3, with TRBD1 identical over 10 bases. Germline CDR1 SGDLS, CDR2 YYNGEE. The CDR3 consists of 15 residues. The trim removed 2 bases at V and 7 bases at J, leaving 6 bases unmatched. CDR3 in amino acids: CASSVGGQGDNTIYF. The CDR3 DNA is TGTGCCAGCAGCGTGGGTGGACAGGGGGACAACACCATATATTTT.

The J gene is TRBJ1-1, the V gene TRBV12-3 or TRBV12-4; D is possibly TRBD1 (6 bases). The CDR3 totals 13 residues. The V end was cut by 6 bases, the J end by 4 bases, with 12 bases between. The CDR3 reads CASSATGGTEAFF. DNA for the CDR3: TGTGCCAGCAGCGCGACAGGAGGCACTGAAGCTTTCTTT.

The chain is built from TRBV6-4 and TRBJ2-7; D is unresolved. Germline CDR1 is MRHNA and CDR2 is SNTAGT. The CDR3 is made up of 16 amino acids. Deletions cut 3 bases from V and 0 bases from J, with 15 bases between. Here the CDR3 DNA reads TGTGCCAGCAGTGAAGGAGACTCCTATCCCTCCTACGAGCAGTACGTC. It is translated as CASSEGDSYPSYEQYV.

J is TRBJ2-3 and V is TRBV3-1 (or the pseudogene TRBV3-2), with D perhaps TRBD2 (6 bases). The CDR3 runs to 15 residues. The germline gives CDR1 LGHDT, CDR2 YNNKEL (reference sequence). Trimming took 1 base from V and 1 from J, leaving 9 bases between them. CDR3 residues: CASSQVTGGTDTQYF. The CDR3 coding sequence is TGTGCCAGCAGCCAAGTAACGGGGGGCACAGATACGCAGTATTTT.

The chain combines TRBV6-2 or TRBV6-3 with TRBJ2-3, with D unclear. Trimming took off 3 bases at V and 0 bases at J, with 16 bases between the two ends. Germline lookup yields CDR1 MNHEY and CDR2 SVGEGT. The CDR3 consists of 17 residues. Here the CDR3 DNA reads TGTGCCAGCAGTTATATCCCCAAAGGGATCAGCACAGATACGCAGTATTTT. It codes for CASSYIPKGISTDTQYF.